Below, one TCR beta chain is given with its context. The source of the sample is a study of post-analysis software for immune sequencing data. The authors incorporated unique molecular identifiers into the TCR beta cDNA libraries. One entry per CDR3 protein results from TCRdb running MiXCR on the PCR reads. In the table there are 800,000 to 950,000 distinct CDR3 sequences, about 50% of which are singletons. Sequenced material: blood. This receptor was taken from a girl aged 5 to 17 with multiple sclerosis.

DNA of the CDR3: TGCAGTGCTAGTACAGGGGGCGGGGGGGGCAATCAGCCCCAGCATTTT. Residues: CSASTGGGGGNQPQHF. V is TRBV20-1 and J is TRBJ1-5; 9 bases are shared with TRBD1. Looked up from germline, CDR1 is DFQATT and CDR2 is SNEGSKA (reference sequence). The CDR3 length is 16 residues. Germline trimming cut 3 bases from V and 2 bases from J; bases unmatched to any gene: 8.